The clone carrying this T cell receptor (beta chain) was counted a single time. Its matching antigen is unknown. PCR was performed using 60 Vbeta and 13 Jbeta primers. Generated by immunoSEQ multiplex PCR, the TCRdb table keeps only in-frame clones and is missing some. The top ten clones hold under 0.8% of a sample with more than 90,000 clones, 78% of them seen once. V was pared by 7 bases and J by 0 bases, with 10 bases of the junction left unmatched. Germline values: CDR1 ENHRY, CDR2 SYGVKD. The CDR3 length is 17 residues. This entry belongs to a study of cytomegalovirus exposure and HLA in healthy donors. Study in general: Researchers found that 81% of around 400 genotyped donors fell within the Caucasian-associated ancestry cluster. The study, taken as a whole, reports: As immune exposure information, only CMV serostatus was available. Most TCRs appeared rarely, but some public TCRs recurred in many donors.

This rearrangement joins TRBV10-3 to TRBJ2-2; TRBD2 agrees at 8 bases. Sequences were obtained from PBMCs. This receptor was identified in a woman between 55 and 75 years old in good health and CMV-seronegative. CDR3 DNA sequence: TGTGCCATCAAAGGAGCGGGGGCCATGGCGAACACCGGGGAGCTGTTTTTT. Protein product: CAIKGAGAMANTGELFF.